This passage covers 14 T cell receptor beta chains from one sample sequenced in a study of CD8+ T cells in alopecia areata. Extracted RNA was reverse transcribed, and the resulting cDNA served as sequencing template. Repertoires were generated with immunoSEQ multiplex PCR, while TCRdb's copy carries only in-frame clones and drops some. The sample comprises approximately 210,000 clones, less than 65% of which are singletons, and approximately 0.93% rests with the top ten. The treatment denotes: oral pan-JAK inhibitor, 5-10 mg twice daily. The sample here was CD4+ T cells sorted from blood, taken at week 24, from a patient treated with tofacitinib. These receptors were collected from a human donor with alopecia areata.

In its sample, this clone was seen a few times. The chain combines TRBV11-2 with TRBJ2-7, with D possibly matching TRBD2 (5 bases). The germline V and J ends were trimmed by 4 bases and 4 bases, with 17 bases remaining between them. This CDR3 spans 15 amino acids. The germline gives CDR1 SGHAT, CDR2 FQNNGV. The CDR3 loop reads CASSYGDSPIYEQYF. DNA for the CDR3: TGTGCCAGCAGCTACGGGGATTCCCCGATTTACGAGCAGTACTTC.

The sample holds a few counts of this clone. The V and J genes are TRBV15 and TRBJ2-2; unclear D gene. The CDR3 has 14 residues. Trimming pared 1 base from V and 6 bases from J, leaving 9 bases between. Germline values: CDR1 LNHNV, CDR2 YYDKDF (reference sequence). In DNA, the CDR3 is TGTGCCACCAGCAGAGTAGGTGTCGCCGGGGAGCTGTTTTTT. Its translation is CATSRVGVAGELFF.

V and J are TRBV9 and TRBJ1-2; D not resolved. Germline lookup yields CDR1 SGDLS and CDR2 YYNGEE. CDR3 size: 12 residues. V was clipped by 4 bases and J by 8 bases, with 12 bases between them. The CDR3 loop is CASSLPPQGYTF. CDR3 DNA sequence: TGTGCCAGCAGCCTCCCCCCTCAGGGCTACACCTTC.

Only a few counts were recorded for this clone. The genes are TRBV7-8 and TRBJ2-1, with D possibly called TRBD1 or TRBD2 (6 bases each). Germline-derived CDR1 and CDR2 are SGHVS and FQNEAQ. V lost 2 bases, J lost 8 bases, and 10 bases lay in between. There are 13 residues in the CDR3. This CDR3 reads CASSLSRGDEQFF. The CDR3 DNA follows: TGTGCCAGCAGCTTAAGTAGGGGGGATGAGCAGTTCTTC.

This CDR3 reads CASSSLGVTEAFF. CDR3 nucleotide sequence: TGTGCCAGCAGTTCACTCGGGGTAACTGAAGCTTTCTTT. This sequence joins TRBV27 and TRBJ1-1; unclear D gene. The CDR3 totals 13 residues. The germline gives CDR1 MNHEY, CDR2 SMNVEV (reference sequence). V dropped 4 bases and J dropped 5 bases, with 11 bases sitting between them.

This rearrangement joins TRBV5-4 to TRBJ2-3, with 12 bases that match TRBD2. Germline V CDR1 and CDR2: SGHNT, YYREEE (reference sequence). The trim removed 6 bases at V and 2 bases at J, leaving 10 bases unmatched. The CDR3 has 17 residues. Written as DNA, the CDR3 is TGTGCCAGCACCAAAAGGACTAGCGGGGATGACACAGATACGCAGTATTTT. It codes for CASTKRTSGDDTDTQYF.

This sequence joins TRBV7-2 and TRBJ2-7; the D is unclear. Germline V lookup: CDR1 SGHTA, CDR2 FQGNSA. Trimming stripped 1 base from V and 2 bases from J, with 12 bases between. This CDR3 comprises 15 residues. In DNA form, the CDR3 reads TGTGCCAGCAGCTTAGACTCGAGTCAAACCTACGAGCAGTACTTC. Amino acid sequence: CASSLDSSQTYEQYF.

The rearrangement uses TRBV4-3 and TRBJ1-2; D perhaps matches TRBD1 (5 bases). The CDR3 runs to 15 residues. Germline values: CDR1 LGHNA, CDR2 YSLEER. V was clipped by 1 base and J by 2 bases, with 11 bases between them. CDR3 amino acids: CASSQVLRDNYGYTF. For the CDR3, the DNA is TGCGCCAGCAGCCAAGTCCTTAGGGACAACTATGGCTACACCTTC.

The J gene is TRBJ1-1, the V gene TRBV16; no firm D call. CDR1 KGHSY and CDR2 FQNENV come from the germline V gene. This CDR3 comprises 15 residues. V dropped 4 bases and J dropped 0 bases, with 12 bases sitting between them. Here the CDR3 reads CASSPNSKMNTEAFF. The CDR3 DNA reads as TGTGCCAGCAGCCCTAATTCCAAAATGAACACTGAAGCTTTCTTT.

The chain recombines TRBV30 with TRBJ2-7; tentatively, D is TRBD1 (5 bases). The CDR3 runs 12 residues. In germline, CDR1 is GTSNPN, CDR2 SVGIG (reference sequence). Trimming removed 4 bases from V and 0 bases from J, with 7 bases in between. The CDR3 loop reads CAWTGSSYEQYF. CDR3 sequence (DNA): TGTGCCTGGACAGGGTCCTCCTACGAGCAGTACTTC.

Concerning this clone itself: The junction departs from germline at one end; a sequencing error may be responsible. The rearrangement links TRBV28 to TRBJ1-2; D remains ambiguous. The CDR3 has 12 residues. CDR1 is MDHEN, CDR2 SYDVKM, per germline. For the CDR3, the DNA is TGCCTCCAAGGGATAGGGCAAAATGGCTACACCTTC. It is translated as CLQGIGQNGYTF.

This clone was seen more than once but under ten times. The chain carries TRBV11-2 and TRBJ2-6, with D uncertain. V dropped 5 bases and J dropped 2 bases, with 16 bases sitting between them. The CDR3 loop spans 17 amino acids. Germline CDR1 and CDR2: SGHAT and FQNNGV. The CDR3 region has the DNA TGTGCCAGCAGCCGGGCCCCGGGTCTTCCTGGGGCCAACGTCCTGACTTTC. As protein: CASSRAPGLPGANVLTF.

A few counts support this clone. The chain has TRBV11-1 and TRBJ1-1, with D uncertain. V lost 6 bases and J lost 3, with 14 bases in between. Germline V gives CDR1 SGHAT, CDR2 FQDESV (reference sequence). The CDR3 consists of 14 residues. CDR3 region: CASSPRPGDTEAFF. The CDR3 DNA reads as TGTGCCAGCAGTCCCAGACCAGGAGACACTGAAGCTTTCTTT.

The gene calls are TRBV5-1 and TRBJ2-5; possibly TRBD2 for D (6 bases). The DNA end is more similar to TRBJ2-7, so the J call may be wrong. The germline CDR1 and CDR2 sequences are SGHRS and YFSETQ. The CDR3 contains 13 residues. DNA of the CDR3: TGCGCCAGCAGGTTTAGCGGTACCTACGAGCAGTACTTC. It yields the protein CASRFSGTYEQYF.